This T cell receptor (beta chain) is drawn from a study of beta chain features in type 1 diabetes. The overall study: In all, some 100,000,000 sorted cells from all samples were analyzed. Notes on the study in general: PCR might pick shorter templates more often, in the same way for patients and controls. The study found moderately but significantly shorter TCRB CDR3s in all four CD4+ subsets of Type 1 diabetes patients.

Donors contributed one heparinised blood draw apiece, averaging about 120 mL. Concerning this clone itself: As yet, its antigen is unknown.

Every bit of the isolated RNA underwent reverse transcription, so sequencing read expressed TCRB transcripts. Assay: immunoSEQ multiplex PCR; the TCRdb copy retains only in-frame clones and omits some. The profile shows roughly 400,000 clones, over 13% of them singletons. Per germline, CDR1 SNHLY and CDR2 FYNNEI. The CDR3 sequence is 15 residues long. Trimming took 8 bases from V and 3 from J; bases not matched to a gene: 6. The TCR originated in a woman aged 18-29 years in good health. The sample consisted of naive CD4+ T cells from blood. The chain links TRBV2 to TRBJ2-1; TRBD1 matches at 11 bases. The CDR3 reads CASRTGTGGYNEQFF. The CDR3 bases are TGTGCCAGCCGAACCGGGACAGGGGGCTACAATGAGCAGTTCTTC. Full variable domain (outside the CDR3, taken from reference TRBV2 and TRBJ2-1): EPEVTQTPSHQVTQMGQEVILRCVPISNHLYFYWYRQILGQKVEFLVSFYNNEISEKSEIFDDQFSVERPDGSNFTLKIRSTKLEDSAMYFCASRTGTGGYNEQFFGPGTRLTVL.